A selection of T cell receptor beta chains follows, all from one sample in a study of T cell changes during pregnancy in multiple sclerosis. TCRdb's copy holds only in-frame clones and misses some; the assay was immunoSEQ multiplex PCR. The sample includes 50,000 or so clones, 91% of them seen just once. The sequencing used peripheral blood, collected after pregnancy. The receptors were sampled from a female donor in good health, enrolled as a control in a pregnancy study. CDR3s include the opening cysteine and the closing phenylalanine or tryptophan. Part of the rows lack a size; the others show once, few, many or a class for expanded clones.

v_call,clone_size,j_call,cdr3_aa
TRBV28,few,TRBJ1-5,CASSSYQPQHF
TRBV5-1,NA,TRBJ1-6,CASSLGRQSSYNSPLHF
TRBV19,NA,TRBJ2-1,CASSILSGGLSYNEQFF
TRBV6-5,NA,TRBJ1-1,CASSKQGTDTEAFF
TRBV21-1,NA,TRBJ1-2,CASSKGASGDPNYGYTF
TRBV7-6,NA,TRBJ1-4,CASSWGTGWANEKLFF
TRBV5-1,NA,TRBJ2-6,CASSLGDSGANVLTF
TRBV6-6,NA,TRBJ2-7,CASSSARAYEQYF
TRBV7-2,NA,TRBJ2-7,CASSLDTYEQYF
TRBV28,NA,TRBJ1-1,CASGNRGRWGHRDTEAFF
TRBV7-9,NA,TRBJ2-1,CASSLARLAHEQFF
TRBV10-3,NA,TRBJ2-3,CATGTSGDTDTQYF
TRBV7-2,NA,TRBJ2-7,CASSLTTGYEQYF
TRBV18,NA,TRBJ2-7,CASSSIGTGTHEQYF
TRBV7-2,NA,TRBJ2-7,CASRLERGKSYEQYF
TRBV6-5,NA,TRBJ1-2,CASRGEGNYGYTF
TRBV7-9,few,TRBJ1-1,CASSLVQGWGTEAFF
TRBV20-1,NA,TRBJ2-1,CSAAGYEQFF
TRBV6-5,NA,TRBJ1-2,CASSRTGENYGYTF
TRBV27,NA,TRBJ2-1,CASSISGTSGGAKQFF
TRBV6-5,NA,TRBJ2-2,CASSYGGGRGTGELFF
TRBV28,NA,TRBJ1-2,CASSLRGSYPANYGYTF
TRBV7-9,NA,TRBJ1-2,CASSLARAYGYTF
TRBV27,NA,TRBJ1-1,CASRSPGQGQGTEAFF
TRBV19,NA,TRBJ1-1,CASSIKGSGASEAFF
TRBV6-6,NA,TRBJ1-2,CATQGFYGYTF
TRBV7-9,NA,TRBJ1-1,CASSLGTGNWANTEAFF
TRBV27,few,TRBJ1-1,CASSYTGVATEAFF
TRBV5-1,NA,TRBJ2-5,CASSIGLADLLETQYF
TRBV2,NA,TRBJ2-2,CASRRFTGELFF
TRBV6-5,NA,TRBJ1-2,CASSYSSGQVYGYTF
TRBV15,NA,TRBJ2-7,CATSAGQLYEQYF
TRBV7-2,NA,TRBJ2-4,CASSPVGNIQYF
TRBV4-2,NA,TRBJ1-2,CASSQELRQGARYTF
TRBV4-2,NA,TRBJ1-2,CASSQDRSLDYGYTF
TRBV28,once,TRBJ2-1,CASRLPGTSFDEQFF
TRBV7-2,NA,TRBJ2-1,CASSLDWITGGRSNEQFF
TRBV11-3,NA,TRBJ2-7,CASSPTGSSYEQYF
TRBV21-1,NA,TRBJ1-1,CASSRTGRKGTEAFF
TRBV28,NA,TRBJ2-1,CASSSRHGQARGEQFF
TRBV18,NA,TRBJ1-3,CASSPPEGVPGNTIYF
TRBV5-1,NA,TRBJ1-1,CASRQGWNTEAFF
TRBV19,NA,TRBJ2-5,CASSIRTGSPPETQYF
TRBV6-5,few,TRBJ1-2,CASSYAGNGYTF
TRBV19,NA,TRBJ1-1,CASRYQGNTEAFF
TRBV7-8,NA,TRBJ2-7,CASSDILLAGDAYEQYF
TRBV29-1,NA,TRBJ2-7,CSARAGERSYEQYF
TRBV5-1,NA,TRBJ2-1,CASHRGGGEMNEQFF